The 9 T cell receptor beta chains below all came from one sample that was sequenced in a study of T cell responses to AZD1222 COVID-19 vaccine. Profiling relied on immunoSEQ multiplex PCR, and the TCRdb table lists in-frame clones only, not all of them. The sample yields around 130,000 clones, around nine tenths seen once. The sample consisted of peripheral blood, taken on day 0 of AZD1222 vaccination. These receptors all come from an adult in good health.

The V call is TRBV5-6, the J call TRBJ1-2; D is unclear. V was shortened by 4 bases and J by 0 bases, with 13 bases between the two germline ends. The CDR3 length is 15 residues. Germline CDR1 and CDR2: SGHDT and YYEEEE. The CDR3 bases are TGTGCCAGCAGCCTTCCCGGAGGACCTAACTATGGCTACACCTTC. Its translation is CASSLPGGPNYGYTF.

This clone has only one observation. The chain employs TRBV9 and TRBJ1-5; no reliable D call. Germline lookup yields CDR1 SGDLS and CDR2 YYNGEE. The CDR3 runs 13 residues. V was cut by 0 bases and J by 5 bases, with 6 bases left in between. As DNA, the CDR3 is TGTGCCAGCAGCGTAGCCGGTTATCAGCCCCAGCATTTT. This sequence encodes CASSVAGYQPQHF.

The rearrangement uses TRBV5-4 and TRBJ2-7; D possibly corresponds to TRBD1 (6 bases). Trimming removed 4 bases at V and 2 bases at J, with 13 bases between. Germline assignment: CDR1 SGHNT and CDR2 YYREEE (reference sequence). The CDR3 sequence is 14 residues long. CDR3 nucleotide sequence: TGTGCCAGCAGCCATGGGGACACCACCTACGAGCAGTACTTC. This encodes CASSHGDTTYEQYF.

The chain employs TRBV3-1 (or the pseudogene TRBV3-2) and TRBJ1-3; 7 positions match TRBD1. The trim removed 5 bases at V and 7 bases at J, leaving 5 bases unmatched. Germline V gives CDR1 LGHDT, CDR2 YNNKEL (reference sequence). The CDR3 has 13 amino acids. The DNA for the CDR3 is TGTGCCAGCAGCTACAGGGGACAGAACACCATATATTTT. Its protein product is CASSYRGQNTIYF.

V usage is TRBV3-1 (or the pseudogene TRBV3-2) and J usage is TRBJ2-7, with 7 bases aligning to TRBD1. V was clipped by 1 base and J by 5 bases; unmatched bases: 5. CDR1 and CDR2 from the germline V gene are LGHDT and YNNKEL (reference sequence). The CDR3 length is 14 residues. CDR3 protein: CASSQGYRGHEQYF. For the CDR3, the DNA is TGTGCCAGCAGCCAAGGTTACAGGGGCCACGAGCAGTACTTC.

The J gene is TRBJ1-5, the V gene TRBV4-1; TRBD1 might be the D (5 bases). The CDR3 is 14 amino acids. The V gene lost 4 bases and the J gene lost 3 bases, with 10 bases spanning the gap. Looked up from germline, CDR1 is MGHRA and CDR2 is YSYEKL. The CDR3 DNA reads TGCGCCAGCAGCCTGGGGGGTTTCAATCAGCCCCAGCATTTT. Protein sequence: CASSLGGFNQPQHF.

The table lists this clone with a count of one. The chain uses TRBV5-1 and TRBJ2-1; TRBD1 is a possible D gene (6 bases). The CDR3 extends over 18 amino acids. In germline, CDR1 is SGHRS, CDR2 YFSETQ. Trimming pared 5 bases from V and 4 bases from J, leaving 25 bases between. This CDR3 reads CASRNHIPGVVKYNEQFF. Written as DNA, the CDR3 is TGCGCCAGCAGGAACCATATTCCAGGGGTTGTAAAATACAATGAGCAGTTCTTC.

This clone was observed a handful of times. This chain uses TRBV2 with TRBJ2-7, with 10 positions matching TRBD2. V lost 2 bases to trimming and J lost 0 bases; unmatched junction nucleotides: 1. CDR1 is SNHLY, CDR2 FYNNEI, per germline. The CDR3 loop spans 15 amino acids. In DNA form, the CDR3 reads TGTGCCAGCAGTGAATCTAGCGGGAGCTCCTACGAGCAGTACTTC. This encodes CASSESSGSSYEQYF. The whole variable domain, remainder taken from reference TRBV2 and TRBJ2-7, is EPEVTQTPSHQVTQMGQEVILRCVPISNHLYFYWYRQILGQKVEFLVSFYNNEISEKSEIFDDQFSVERPDGSNFTLKIRSTKLEDSAMYFCASSESSGSSYEQYFGPGTRLTVT.

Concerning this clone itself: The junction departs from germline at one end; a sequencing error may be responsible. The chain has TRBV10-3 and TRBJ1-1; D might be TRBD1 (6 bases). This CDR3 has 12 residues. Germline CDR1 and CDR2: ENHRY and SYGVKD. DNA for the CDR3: TGTGCCGTCAGGGGAGAAAACACTGAAGCTTTCTTT. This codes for CAVRGENTEAFF.